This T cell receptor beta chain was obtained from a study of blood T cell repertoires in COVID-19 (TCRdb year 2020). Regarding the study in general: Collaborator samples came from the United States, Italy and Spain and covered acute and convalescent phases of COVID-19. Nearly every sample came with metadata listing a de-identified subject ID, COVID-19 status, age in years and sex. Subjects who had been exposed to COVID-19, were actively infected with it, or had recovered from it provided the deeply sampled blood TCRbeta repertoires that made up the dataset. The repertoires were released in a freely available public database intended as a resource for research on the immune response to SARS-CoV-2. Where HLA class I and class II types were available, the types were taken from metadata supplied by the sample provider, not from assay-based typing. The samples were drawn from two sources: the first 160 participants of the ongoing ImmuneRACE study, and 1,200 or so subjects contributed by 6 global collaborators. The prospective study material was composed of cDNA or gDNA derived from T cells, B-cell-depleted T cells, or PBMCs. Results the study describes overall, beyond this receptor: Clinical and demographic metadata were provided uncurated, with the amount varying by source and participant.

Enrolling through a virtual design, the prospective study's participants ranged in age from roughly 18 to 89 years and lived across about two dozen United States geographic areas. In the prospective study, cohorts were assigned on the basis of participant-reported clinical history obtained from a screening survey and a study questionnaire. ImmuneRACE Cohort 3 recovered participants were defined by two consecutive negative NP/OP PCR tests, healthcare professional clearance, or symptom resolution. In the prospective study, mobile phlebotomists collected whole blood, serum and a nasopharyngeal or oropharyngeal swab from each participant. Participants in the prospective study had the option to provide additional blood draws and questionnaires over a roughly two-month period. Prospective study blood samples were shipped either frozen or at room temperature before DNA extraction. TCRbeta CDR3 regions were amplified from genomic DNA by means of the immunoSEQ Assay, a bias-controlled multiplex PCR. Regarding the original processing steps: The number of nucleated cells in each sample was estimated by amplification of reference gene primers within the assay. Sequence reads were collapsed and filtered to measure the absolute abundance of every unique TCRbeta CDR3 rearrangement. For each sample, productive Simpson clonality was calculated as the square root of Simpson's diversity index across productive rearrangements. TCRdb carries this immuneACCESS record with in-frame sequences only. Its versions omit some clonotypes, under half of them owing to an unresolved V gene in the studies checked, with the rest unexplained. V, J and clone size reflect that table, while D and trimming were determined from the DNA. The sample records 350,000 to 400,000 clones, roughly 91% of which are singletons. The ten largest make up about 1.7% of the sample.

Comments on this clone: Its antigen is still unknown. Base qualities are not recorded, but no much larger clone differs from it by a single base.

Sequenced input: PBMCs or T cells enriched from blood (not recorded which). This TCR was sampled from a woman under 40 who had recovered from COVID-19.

The CDR3 region: CASQPRGPSYEQYF. DNA sequence: TGTGCTAGCCAACCCAGGGGGCCCTCCTACGAGCAGTACTTC. The chain couples TRBV12-5 to TRBJ2-7; 8 bases in between match TRBD1. In the germline V gene, CDR1 corresponds to LGHNT and CDR2 to FRNRAP. Trimming removed 9 bases from V and 0 bases from J; the gene matches leave 7 bases unexplained. From the cysteine up to the phenylalanine, the CDR3 has a length of 14 residues. Only the CDR3 DNA is retained, 42 bases long and in frame from the first base.